This note documents a single T cell receptor (beta chain) sequence. Its specificity is unknown. Most PBMC samples had approximately 500 ng input DNA in six replicates. Sequencing was performed with immunoSEQ multiplex PCR; in TCRdb, only in-frame clones are kept and a portion is missing. In the table there are about 14,000 clones, over 70% of which are singletons. Time point described: after neoadjuvant nivolumab, at surgical resection. Patients had HPV-negative, locally advanced oral cavity squamous cell carcinoma. These data are taken from a study of neoadjuvant anti-PD-1 for oral cavity cancer. Germline CDR1 is SGHRS and CDR2 is YFSETQ. This CDR3 comprises 15 residues. The V gene end was trimmed by 1 base and the J gene end by 7 bases; junction bases not matched to a gene: 3. Broader study findings: Higher pretreatment Treg/Th17 ratios tracked higher pretreatment blood clonality.

V is TRBV5-1 and J is TRBJ2-1, with 12 bases identical to TRBD2. This receptor was taken from a person between 35 and 79 years old with oral cavity squamous cell carcinoma. Specimen: PBMCs, collected after nivolumab (anti-PD-1) treatment. In DNA form, the CDR3 reads TGCGCCAGCAGCTTGACTAGCGGGAGGCCTAATGAGCAGTTCTTC. Translating gives CASSLTSGRPNEQFF. The variable domain in full, completed from reference TRBV5-1 and TRBJ2-1, reads KAGVTQTPRYLIKTRGQQVTLSCSPISGHRSVSWYQQTPGQGLQFLFEYFSETQRNKGNFPGRFSGRQFSNSRSEMNVSTLELGDSALYLCASSLTSGRPNEQFFGPGTRLTVL.